The rows below give T cell receptor beta chains drawn from one sample of a study of vaccination and CD4 T cells after COVID-19. In TCRdb, the PCR reads were re-called with MiXCR into one record per CDR3 protein. The table records approximately 12,000 distinct CDR3 sequences, approximately 54% of them present only once. These receptors have no identified antigens. The sequencing used cultured CD4+ T cells from blood, collected after SARS-CoV-2 vaccination. The source of these receptors is a human donor with COVID-19. CDR3s include the opening cysteine and the closing phenylalanine or tryptophan. D genes are given only for firm matches. A clone size is listed for some rows: how often the clone was seen (once, few, many), or a class if it is expanded.

J gene: TRBJ1-2
clone size: NA
V gene: TRBV10-2
D gene: NA
CDR3 DNA: TGCGCCAGCAGGGATCCGGGAGAAGCTAACTATGGCTACACCTTC
CDR3 protein: CASRDPGEANYGYTF

J gene: TRBJ2-4
clone size: once
V gene: TRBV20-1
D gene: NA
CDR3 DNA: TGCAGTGCTAGCCTGCCAGGAAGCCTAGCCAAAAACATTCAGTACTTC
CDR3 protein: CSASLPGSLAKNIQYF

J gene: TRBJ1-3
clone size: few
V gene: TRBV7-8
D gene: NA
CDR3 DNA: TGTGCCAGCAGACATTCCGACAGACCCTCTGAAAACACCATATATTTT
CDR3 protein: CASRHSDRPSENTIYF

J gene: TRBJ1-1
clone size: NA
V gene: TRBV2
D gene: NA
CDR3 DNA: TGTGCCAGCAGTGAAGTCGTACTATTAAACACTGAAGCTTTCTTT
CDR3 protein: CASSEVVLLNTEAFF

J gene: TRBJ2-6
clone size: NA
V gene: TRBV27
D gene: NA
CDR3 DNA: TGTGCCAGCAGTCCCCCGTGGCCGCCCCCCCCCCTGGGGGCCAACGTCCTGACTTTC
CDR3 protein: CASSPPWPPPPLGANVLTF

J gene: TRBJ1-1
clone size: NA
V gene: TRBV2
D gene: NA
CDR3 DNA: TGTGCCAGCCGATTAGACACCGGGGTAACTGAAGCTTTCTTT
CDR3 protein: CASRLDTGVTEAFF

J gene: TRBJ2-7
clone size: NA
V gene: TRBV5-4
D gene: NA
CDR3 DNA: TGTGCCAGCAGCCGGGACACTCCCTACGAGCAGTACTTC
CDR3 protein: CASSRDTPYEQYF

J gene: TRBJ2-7
clone size: NA
V gene: TRBV20-1
D gene: NA
CDR3 DNA: TGCAGCCTTAGAGGGCAGGGTGGGTCCTACGAGCAGTACTTC
CDR3 protein: CSLRGQGGSYEQYF

J gene: TRBJ2-7
clone size: NA
V gene: TRBV7-2
D gene: TRBD1
CDR3 DNA: TGTGCCAGCAGCTTAGCGCTCGGCAGGGGGTGGGAGCAGTACTTC
CDR3 protein: CASSLALGRGWEQYF

J gene: TRBJ2-5
clone size: NA
V gene: TRBV20-1
D gene: TRBD2
CDR3 DNA: TGCAGTGCCACAGTCGTACTAGCGTACGATGAGACCCAGTACTTC
CDR3 protein: CSATVVLAYDETQYF

J gene: TRBJ1-2
clone size: NA
V gene: TRBV14
D gene: NA
CDR3 DNA: TGTGCCAGCAGCCTGGGGGAATATGGCTACACCTTC
CDR3 protein: CASSLGEYGYTF

J gene: TRBJ2-5
clone size: few
V gene: TRBV6-5
D gene: NA
CDR3 DNA: TGTGCCAGCAGTTACTCGGGAGAGACCCAGTACTTC
CDR3 protein: CASSYSGETQYF

J gene: TRBJ1-1
clone size: few
V gene: TRBV27
D gene: NA
CDR3 DNA: TGTGCCAGCAGTTTAGGGCAGGCCTACACTGAAGCTTTCTTT
CDR3 protein: CASSLGQAYTEAFF

J gene: TRBJ2-7
clone size: few
V gene: TRBV7-2
D gene: TRBD1
CDR3 DNA: TGTGCCAGCAGCGCAGACAGGGGGCACTACGAGCAGTACTTC
CDR3 protein: CASSADRGHYEQYF

J gene: TRBJ1-5
clone size: once
V gene: TRBV7-9
D gene: TRBD1
CDR3 DNA: TGTGCCAGCAGCTTAGTGGGACAGGGGGAGGATCAGCCCCAGCATTTT
CDR3 protein: CASSLVGQGEDQPQHF

J gene: TRBJ1-4
clone size: few
V gene: TRBV20-1
D gene: NA
CDR3 DNA: TGCAGTGCCCGAGCGGCAACGGGAGAAAAACTGTTTTTT
CDR3 protein: CSARAATGEKLFF

J gene: TRBJ1-5
clone size: NA
V gene: TRBV20-1
D gene: TRBD1
CDR3 DNA: TGCAGTCTCAAACCCGGGACAGGGCAGGGCAATCAGCCCCAGCATTTT
CDR3 protein: CSLKPGTGQGNQPQHF

J gene: TRBJ2-5
clone size: few
V gene: TRBV27
D gene: TRBD2
CDR3 DNA: TGTGCCAGCAGTCCCCCCCCCGGGAGGGAGACCCAGTACTTC
CDR3 protein: CASSPPPGRETQYF

J gene: TRBJ1-6
clone size: NA
V gene: TRBV7-6
D gene: TRBD1
CDR3 DNA: TGTGCCAGCAGCGAGAATAAATGGACAGGGAGCTCCTATAATTCACCCCTCCACTTT
CDR3 protein: CASSENKWTGSSYNSPLHF

J gene: TRBJ2-1
clone size: NA
V gene: TRBV20-1
D gene: TRBD2
CDR3 DNA: TGCAGTGCACCTCGACTAGCGGGGGACTACAATGAGCAGTTCTTC
CDR3 protein: CSAPRLAGDYNEQFF

J gene: TRBJ1-1
clone size: once
V gene: TRBV6-1
D gene: NA
CDR3 DNA: TGTGCCACCTCCCGGGGGGGCACTGAAGCTTTCTTT
CDR3 protein: CATSRGGTEAFF

J gene: TRBJ1-2
clone size: NA
V gene: TRBV7-2
D gene: NA
CDR3 DNA: TGTGCCAGCAGCTTAGTTCCGGGCAGTAACAATGGCTACACCTTC
CDR3 protein: CASSLVPGSNNGYTF